This T cell receptor (beta chain) comes out of a study of cytomegalovirus exposure and HLA in healthy donors. The PCR contained 60 Vbeta and 13 Jbeta primers. The protocol was immunoSEQ multiplex PCR, while the TCRdb copy is restricted to in-frame clones and leaves out a portion. The sample has about 140,000 clones, around four fifths seen once. Per the germline V gene, CDR1 is LNHDA and CDR2 is SQIVND (reference sequence). The CDR3 covers 12 residues. Trimming shortened V by 3 bases and J by 12 bases, and 14 bases separated the two germline ends. What was sequenced was PBMCs. The rearrangement joins TRBV19 to TRBJ1-1; D is uncertain. The TCR comes from a woman aged 60-75 years in good health and CMV-seropositive. The CDR3 DNA reads as TGTGCCAGTAGTATGACTCCCCATAGGTCTTTCTTT. It is translated as CASSMTPHRSFF.